These 3 T cell receptor beta chains share one sample of origin, sequenced in a study of T-cell memory formation after mild COVID-19. TCRdb reanalysed the 5' RACE reads using MiXCR and keeps one entry per CDR3 protein. Here the sample spans some 270,000 distinct CDR3 sequences, 15% to 19% being singletons. The sample taken for sequencing was PBMCs or a T cell subset sorted from them (not recorded which). The receptors were sampled from an adult woman who had mild COVID-19 (a few samples of this study predate the infection). Cell type and time point are not known.

This clonotype was seen a handful of times. The rearrangement joins TRBV14 to TRBJ2-6; D is unresolved. CDR3 length: 14 amino acids. CDR1 is SGHDN and CDR2 is FVKESK in the germline V gene. V lost 4 bases and J lost 4, with 8 bases in between. In DNA form, the CDR3 reads TGTGCCAGCAGCCCTCAGTGGGGGGCCAACGTCCTGACTTTC. Protein product: CASSPQWGANVLTF. Combining the CDR3 with reference TRBV14 and TRBJ2-6 gives the whole variable domain EAGVTQFPSHSVIEKGQTVTLRCDPISGHDNLYWYRRVMGKEIKFLLHFVKESKQDESGMPNNRFLAERTGGTYSTLKVQPAELEDSGVYFCASSPQWGANVLTFGAGSRLTVL.

This chain connects TRBV29-1 to TRBJ2-3; 9 bases line up with TRBD1. This CDR3 region has 15 residues. The germline V gene has CDR1 SQVTM and CDR2 ANQGSEA. With V trimmed by 6 bases and J by 1 base, 8 bases remained unmatched. The CDR3 DNA follows: TGCAGCGTCCTACAGGGGGCGCAGGGCACAGATACGCAGTATTTT. Translation: CSVLQGAQGTDTQYF.

V usage is TRBV11-2 and J usage is TRBJ1-2, with D hard to call. This CDR3 has 14 residues. Deletions cut 5 bases from V and 8 bases from J, with 18 bases between. The V gene's germline CDR1 is SGHAT and CDR2 FQNNGV. The CDR3 coding sequence is TGTGCCAGCAGCCGAGTCCAAACTATATCGGGCTACACCTTC. This codes for CASSRVQTISGYTF.